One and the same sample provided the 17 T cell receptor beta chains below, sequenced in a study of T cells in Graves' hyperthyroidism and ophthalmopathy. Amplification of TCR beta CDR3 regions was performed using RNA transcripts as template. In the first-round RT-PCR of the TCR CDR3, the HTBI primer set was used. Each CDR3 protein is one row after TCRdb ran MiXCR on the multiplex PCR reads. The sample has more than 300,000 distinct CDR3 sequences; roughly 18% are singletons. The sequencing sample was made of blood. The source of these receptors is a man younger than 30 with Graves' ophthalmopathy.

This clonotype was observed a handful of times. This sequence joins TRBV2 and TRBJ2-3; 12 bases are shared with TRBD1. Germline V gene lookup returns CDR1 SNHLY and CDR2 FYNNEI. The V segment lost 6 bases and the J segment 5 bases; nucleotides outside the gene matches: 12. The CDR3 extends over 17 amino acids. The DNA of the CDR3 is TGTGCCAGCAGCGCCCACCGGGACAGGGGGCTTGAAGATACGCAGTATTTT. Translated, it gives CASSAHRDRGLEDTQYF.

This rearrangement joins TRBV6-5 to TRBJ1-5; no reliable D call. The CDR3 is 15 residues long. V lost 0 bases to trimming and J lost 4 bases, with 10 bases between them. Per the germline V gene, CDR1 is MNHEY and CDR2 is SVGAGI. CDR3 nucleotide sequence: TGTGCCAGCAGTTACTCGATTATTGGGAATCAGCCCCAGCATTTT. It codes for CASSYSIIGNQPQHF.

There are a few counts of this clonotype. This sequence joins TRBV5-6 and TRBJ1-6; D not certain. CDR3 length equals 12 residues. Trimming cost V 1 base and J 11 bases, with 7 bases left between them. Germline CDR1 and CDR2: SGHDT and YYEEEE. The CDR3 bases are TGTGCCAGCAGCTTGAGCGCGCCACCCCTCCACTTT. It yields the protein CASSLSAPPLHF.

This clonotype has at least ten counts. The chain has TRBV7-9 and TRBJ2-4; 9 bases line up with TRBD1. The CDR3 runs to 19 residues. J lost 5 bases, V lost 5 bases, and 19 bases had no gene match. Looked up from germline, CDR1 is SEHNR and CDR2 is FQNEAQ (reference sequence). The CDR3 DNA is TGTGCCAGCAGCCGGTACAGGGGGCTCAGCATAGAGCGGGAAAACATTCAGTACTTC. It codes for CASSRYRGLSIERENIQYF.

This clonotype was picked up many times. CDR3 residues: CASSYGQGTDTQYF. DNA for the CDR3: TGCGCCAGCAGCTACGGACAGGGCACAGATACGCAGTATTTT. V gene TRBV5-1 combines with J gene TRBJ2-3; 7 bases agree with TRBD1. V gave up 3 bases and J gave up 1 base; unmatched junction bases: 2. CDR1 is SGHRS and CDR2 is YFSETQ in the germline V gene. This CDR3 region has 14 residues.

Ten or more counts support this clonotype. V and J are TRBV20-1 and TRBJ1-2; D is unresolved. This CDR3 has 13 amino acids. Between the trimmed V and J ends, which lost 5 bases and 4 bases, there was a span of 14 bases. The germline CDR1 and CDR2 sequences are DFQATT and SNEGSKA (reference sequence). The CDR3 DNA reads TGCAGTGCTCAGGCAGACGACGGCTATGGCTACACCTTC. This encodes CSAQADDGYGYTF.

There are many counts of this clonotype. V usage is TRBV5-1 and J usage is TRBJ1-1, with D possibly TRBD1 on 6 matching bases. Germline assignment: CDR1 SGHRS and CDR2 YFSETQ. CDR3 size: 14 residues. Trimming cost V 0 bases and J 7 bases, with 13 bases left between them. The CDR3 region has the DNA TGCGCCAGCAGCTTGGCAAGACAGGCCAATGAAGCTTTCTTT. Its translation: CASSLARQANEAFF. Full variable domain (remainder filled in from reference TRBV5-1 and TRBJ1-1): KAGVTQTPRYLIKTRGQQVTLSCSPISGHRSVSWYQQTPGQGLQFLFEYFSETQRNKGNFPGRFSGRQFSNSRSEMNVSTLELGDSALYLCASSLARQANEAFFGQGTRLTVV.

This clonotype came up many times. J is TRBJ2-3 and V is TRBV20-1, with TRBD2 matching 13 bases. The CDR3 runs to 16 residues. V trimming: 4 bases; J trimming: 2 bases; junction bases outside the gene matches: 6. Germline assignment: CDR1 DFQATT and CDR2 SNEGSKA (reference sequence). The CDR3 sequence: CSATSGTSGNTDTQYF. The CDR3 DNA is TGCAGTGCTACTTCCGGGACTAGCGGGAACACAGATACGCAGTATTTT.

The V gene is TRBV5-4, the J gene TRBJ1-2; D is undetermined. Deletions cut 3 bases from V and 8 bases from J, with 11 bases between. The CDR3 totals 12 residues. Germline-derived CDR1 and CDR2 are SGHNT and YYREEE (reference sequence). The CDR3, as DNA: TGTGCCAGCAGCTCATGGCTTGACGGCTACACCTTC. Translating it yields CASSSWLDGYTF.

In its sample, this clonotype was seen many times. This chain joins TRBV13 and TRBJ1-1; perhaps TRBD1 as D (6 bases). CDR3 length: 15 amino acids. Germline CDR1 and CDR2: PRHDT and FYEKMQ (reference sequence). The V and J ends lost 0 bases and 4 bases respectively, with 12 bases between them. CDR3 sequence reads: CASSLGQGGGTEAFF. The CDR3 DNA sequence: TGTGCCAGCAGCTTAGGCCAAGGGGGAGGCACTGAAGCTTTCTTT.

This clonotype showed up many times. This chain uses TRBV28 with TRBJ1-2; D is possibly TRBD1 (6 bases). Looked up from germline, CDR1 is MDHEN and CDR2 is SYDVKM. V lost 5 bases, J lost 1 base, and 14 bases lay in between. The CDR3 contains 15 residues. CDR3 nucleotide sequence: TGTGCCAGCAGTCAACAGGGCGTTTTTAACTATGGCTACACCTTC. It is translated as CASSQQGVFNYGYTF.

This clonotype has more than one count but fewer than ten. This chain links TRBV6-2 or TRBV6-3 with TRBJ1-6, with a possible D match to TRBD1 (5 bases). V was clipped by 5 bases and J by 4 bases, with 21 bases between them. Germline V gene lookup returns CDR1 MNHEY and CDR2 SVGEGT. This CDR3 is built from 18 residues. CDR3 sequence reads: CASSEGTVFEAYNSPLHF. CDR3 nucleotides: TGTGCCAGCAGTGAGGGGACGGTCTTCGAGGCTTATAATTCACCCCTCCACTTT.

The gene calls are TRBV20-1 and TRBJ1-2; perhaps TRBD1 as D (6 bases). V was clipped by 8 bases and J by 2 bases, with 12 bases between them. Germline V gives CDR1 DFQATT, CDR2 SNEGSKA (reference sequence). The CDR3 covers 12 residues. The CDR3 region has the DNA TGCAGTACAACAGGGACCAACTATGGCTACACCTTC. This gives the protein CSTTGTNYGYTF.

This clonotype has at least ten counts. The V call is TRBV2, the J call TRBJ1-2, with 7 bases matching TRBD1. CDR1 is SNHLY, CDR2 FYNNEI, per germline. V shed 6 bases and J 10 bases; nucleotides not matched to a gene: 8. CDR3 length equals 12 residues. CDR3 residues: CASRAGTVAYTF. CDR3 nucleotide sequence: TGTGCCAGCAGGGCTGGGACAGTTGCCTACACCTTC. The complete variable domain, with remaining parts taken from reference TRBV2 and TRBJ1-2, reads EPEVTQTPSHQVTQMGQEVILRCVPISNHLYFYWYRQILGQKVEFLVSFYNNEISEKSEIFDDQFSVERPDGSNFTLKIRSTKLEDSAMYFCASRAGTVAYTFGSGTRLTVV.

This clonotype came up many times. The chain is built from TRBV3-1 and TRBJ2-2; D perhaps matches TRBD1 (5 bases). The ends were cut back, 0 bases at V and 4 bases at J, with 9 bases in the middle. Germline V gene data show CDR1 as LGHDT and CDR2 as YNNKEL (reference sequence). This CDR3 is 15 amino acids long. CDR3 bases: TGTGCCAGCAGCCAAGACAGGGCCGGCACCGGGGAGCTGTTTTTT. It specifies CASSQDRAGTGELFF.

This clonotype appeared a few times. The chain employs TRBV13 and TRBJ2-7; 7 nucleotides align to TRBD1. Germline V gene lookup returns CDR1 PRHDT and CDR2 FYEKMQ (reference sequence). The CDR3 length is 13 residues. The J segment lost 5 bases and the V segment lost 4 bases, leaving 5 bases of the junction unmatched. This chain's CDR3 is CASSSGQPHEQYF. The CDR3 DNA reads TGTGCCAGCAGCTCGGGACAGCCCCACGAGCAGTACTTC.

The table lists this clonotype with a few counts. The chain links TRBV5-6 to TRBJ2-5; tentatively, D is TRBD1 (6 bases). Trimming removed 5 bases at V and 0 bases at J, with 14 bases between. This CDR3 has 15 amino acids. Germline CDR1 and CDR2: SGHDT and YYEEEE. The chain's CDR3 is CASRWFGQNQETQYF. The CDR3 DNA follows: TGTGCCAGCAGGTGGTTCGGACAGAACCAAGAGACCCAGTACTTC.